The 20 T cell receptor beta chains given below trace back to one sample, sequenced in a study of T cell responses to AZD1222 COVID-19 vaccine. Method: immunoSEQ multiplex PCR; TCRdb's copy keeps in-frame clones and lacks some. The table lists around 140,000 clones, under 95% of them singletons. The source was peripheral blood, collected 28 days after the second AZD1222 dose. These receptors came from an adult who received the AZD1222 COVID-19 vaccine.

The gene calls are TRBV5-5 and TRBJ2-1; D is uncertain. V lost 0 bases, J lost 0 bases, and 7 bases lay in between. The germline V gene encodes CDR1 SGHKS and CDR2 YYEKEE (reference sequence). This CDR3 has 15 residues. In DNA, the CDR3 is TGTGCCAGCAGCTTGGGATTCAACTCCTACAATGAGCAGTTCTTC. Residues: CASSLGFNSYNEQFF.

This chain links TRBV9 with TRBJ1-2; TRBD1 might be the D (5 bases). The V gene lost 10 bases and the J gene lost 8 bases, with 21 bases spanning the gap. This CDR3 region has 13 residues. Per the germline V gene, CDR1 is SGDLS and CDR2 is YYNGEE. CDR3 in DNA: TGTGCCGCGCATTCTCAGGGTGGAGGGGGCTACACCTTC. Its translation: CAAHSQGGGGYTF.

The chain is built from TRBV5-1 and TRBJ1-2, with D possibly TRBD1 on 5 matching bases. This CDR3 region has 13 residues. V lost 0 bases to trimming and J lost 2 bases, with 5 bases between them. The V gene's germline CDR1 is SGHRS and CDR2 YFSETQ. This CDR3 reads CASSLEGNYGYTF. CDR3 sequence (DNA): TGCGCCAGCAGCTTGGAGGGGAACTATGGCTACACCTTC.

The V gene is TRBV28, the J gene TRBJ1-2, with 11 bases lining up with TRBD1. Losses at the gene ends were 2 bases for V and 6 bases for J; bases not matched to a gene: 8. Germline V lookup: CDR1 MDHEN, CDR2 SYDVKM. This CDR3 contains 16 residues. CDR3 region: CASSLGTGGSKDGYTF. CDR3 sequence (DNA): TGTGCCAGCAGTTTAGGGACAGGGGGATCGAAAGATGGCTACACCTTC.

As for this clone: An end of the junction does not agree with germline; a read error may underlie this. V usage is TRBV9 and J usage is TRBJ2-1; 9 bases fit TRBD1. The length of the CDR3 is 14 residues. In germline, CDR1 is SGDLS, CDR2 YYNGEE. The CDR3 nucleotides are TGTGCCGGCAGTTGGGGACAGGGCCCCAATGAGCAGTTCTTC. Its protein product is CAGSWGQGPNEQFF. Looking up the rest from reference TRBV9 and TRBJ2-1 gives the full variable domain: DSGVTQTPKHLITATGQRVTLRCSPRSGDLSVYWYQQSLDQGLQFLIQYYNGEERAKGNILERFSAQQFPDLHSELNLSSLELGDSALYFCAGSWGQGPNEQFFGPGTRLTVL.

The genes are TRBV5-4 and TRBJ1-5, with 7 bases aligning to TRBD1. Looked up from germline, CDR1 is SGHNT and CDR2 is YYREEE (reference sequence). The CDR3 runs to 17 residues. The trim removed 4 bases at V and 0 bases at J, leaving 10 bases unmatched. For the CDR3, the DNA is TGTGCCAGCAGCGCAGGGGGTGGCCCCCTTAGCAATCAGCCCCAGCATTTT. Protein: CASSAGGGPLSNQPQHF. Full variable domain (rest looked up from reference TRBV5-4 and TRBJ1-5): ETGVTQSPTHLIKTRGQQVTLRCSSQSGHNTVSWYQQALGQGPQFIFQYYREEENGRGNFPPRFSGLQFPNYSSELNVNALELDDSALYLCASSAGGGPLSNQPQHFGDGTRLSIL.

The genes are TRBV5-4 and TRBJ2-1; 10 nucleotides agree with TRBD2. Germline V lookup: CDR1 SGHNT, CDR2 YYREEE (reference sequence). The CDR3 is made up of 14 amino acids. V gave up 0 bases and J gave up 10 bases; unmatched junction bases: 4. The CDR3 loop reads CASSLELAGREQFF. The CDR3, as DNA: TGTGCCAGCAGCTTGGAACTAGCGGGGAGGGAGCAGTTCTTC.

The chain joins TRBV28 to TRBJ1-1, with 7 bases fitting TRBD1. V shed 8 bases, J shed 6 bases, and the junction held 18 bases outside the gene matches. Germline CDR1 MDHEN, CDR2 SYDVKM. CDR3 length: 16 residues. The CDR3 region is CASVLGGGGGLSEAFF. The CDR3 DNA is TGTGCCAGCGTCTTGGGAGGAGGGGGCGGTTTGTCTGAAGCTTTCTTT.

This chain links TRBV19 with TRBJ2-1; the match to TRBD2 covers 9 bases. The CDR3 is made up of 15 amino acids. Unmatched junction bases numbered 8, after V lost 2 bases and J lost 9 bases. CDR1 is LNHDA and CDR2 is SQIVND in the germline V gene (reference sequence). The CDR3: CASSISAAGGSEQFF. CDR3 coding DNA: TGTGCCAGTAGTATAAGTGCAGCGGGAGGCAGTGAGCAGTTCTTC.

The chain combines TRBV19 with TRBJ1-6; no clear D. The CDR3 sequence is 17 residues long. The V end was cut by 6 bases, the J end by 0 bases, with 15 bases between. Per germline, CDR1 LNHDA and CDR2 SQIVND (reference sequence). The CDR3 region is CASRVLLASSYNSPLHF. In DNA form, the CDR3 reads TGTGCCAGTAGAGTCCTCTTGGCGAGCTCCTATAATTCACCCCTCCACTTT.

This sequence joins TRBV7-9 and TRBJ1-1; no firm D call. The CDR3 is 13 amino acids. Per germline, CDR1 SEHNR and CDR2 FQNEAQ (reference sequence). V shed 2 bases and J shed 1 base, with 5 bases lying between them. The CDR3: CASSLRENTEAFF. The CDR3 region has the DNA TGTGCCAGCAGCTTAAGAGAGAACACTGAAGCTTTCTTT.

This sequence joins TRBV15 and TRBJ1-2, with D unclear. V was pared by 3 bases and J by 4 bases, with 12 bases between. Germline loops: CDR1 LNHNV, CDR2 YYDKDF (reference sequence). There are 14 residues in the CDR3. The CDR3 coding sequence is TGTGCCACCAGCAGTCTCAACCTTGGCTATGGCTACACCTTC. Protein sequence: CATSSLNLGYGYTF.

The gene calls are TRBV6-5 and TRBJ2-3; a possible D gene is TRBD1 (6 bases). The length of the CDR3 is 13 residues. Germline-derived CDR1 and CDR2 are MNHEY and SVGAGI. V lost 8 bases and J lost 1, with 10 bases in between. CDR3 amino acids: CASGQPGTDTQYF. The DNA of the CDR3 is TGTGCCAGCGGACAGCCCGGCACAGATACGCAGTATTTT.

This chain uses TRBV2 with TRBJ1-6, with 10 bases that match TRBD1. Germline V gene lookup returns CDR1 SNHLY and CDR2 FYNNEI. This CDR3 comprises 15 residues. With 8 bases clipped from V and 8 bases from J, the junction kept 9 bases outside the gene matches. The chain's CDR3 is CASSPRGQGYSPLHF. The CDR3 DNA reads TGTGCCAGCTCACCCCGGGGACAGGGGTATTCACCCCTCCACTTT. The whole variable domain, remainder taken from reference TRBV2 and TRBJ1-6, is EPEVTQTPSHQVTQMGQEVILRCVPISNHLYFYWYRQILGQKVEFLVSFYNNEISEKSEIFDDQFSVERPDGSNFTLKIRSTKLEDSAMYFCASSPRGQGYSPLHFGNGTRLTVT.

The V and J genes are TRBV30 and TRBJ1-1; no reliable D call. V lost 3 bases to trimming and J lost 2 bases, with 10 bases between them. The CDR3 sequence is 13 residues long. The V gene's germline CDR1 is GTSNPN and CDR2 SVGIG (reference sequence). CDR3 sequence (DNA): TGTGCCTGGAGGGAGGCAGAAAACACTGAAGCTTTCTTT. Its translation is CAWREAENTEAFF.

The chain links TRBV7-9 to TRBJ1-3; D gene uncertain. This CDR3 is built from 13 residues. CDR1 is SEHNR, CDR2 FQNEAQ, per germline (reference sequence). V lost 2 bases and J 2 bases, leaving 4 bases between the germline ends. The CDR3, as DNA: TGTGCCAGCAGCTTACGTGCTGGAAACACCATATATTTT. As protein: CASSLRAGNTIYF.

A word on this clone: Its ends do not fully match the called genes, so a read error is possible. The chain has TRBV6-5 and TRBJ2-4; the D gene is possibly TRBD2 (5 bases). The CDR3 is 13 residues long. Germline CDR1 is MNHEY and CDR2 is SVGAGI. The CDR3 DNA sequence: TGTGCCAGCAGCCTAGAGCCAGGCGAGCGGAAGCTTTTC. It yields the protein CASSLEPGERKLF.

J is TRBJ1-2 and V is TRBV7-6; 11 nucleotides agree with TRBD1. Germline trimming cut 5 bases from V and 8 bases from J; bases unmatched to any gene: 10. The V gene's germline CDR1 is SGHVS and CDR2 FNYEAQ. The CDR3 spans 15 residues. CDR3 region: CASSPAGTGGYGYTF. CDR3 DNA: TGTGCCAGCAGCCCGGCCGGGACAGGGGGATACGGCTACACCTTC. Combining the CDR3 with reference TRBV7-6 and TRBJ1-2 gives the whole variable domain GAGVSQSPRYKVTKRGQDVALRCDPISGHVSLYWYRQALGQGPEFLTYFNYEAQQDKSGLPNDRFSAERPEGSISTLTIQRTEQRDSAMYRCASSPAGTGGYGYTFGSGTRLTVV.

This clone was counted once. The chain employs TRBV6-1 and TRBJ2-7; 12 nucleotides agree with TRBD2. Germline V gene sequence: CDR1 MNHNS, CDR2 SASEGT. V was clipped by 2 bases and J by 4 bases; unmatched bases: 6. This CDR3 comprises 16 residues. CDR3 nucleotides: TGTGCCAGCAGTGAACGACTAGCGGGAGTGGCATACGAGCAGTACTTC. It codes for CASSERLAGVAYEQYF.

The chain is built from TRBV28 and TRBJ1-3, with 11 bases fitting TRBD1. Germline-derived CDR1 and CDR2 are MDHEN and SYDVKM. The CDR3 has 14 residues. J gave up 5 bases and V 4 bases, and 1 base lay outside the gene matches. As DNA, the CDR3 is TGTGCCAGCAGTTGGACAGGGGGCAGAAACACCATATATTTT. Protein sequence: CASSWTGGRNTIYF.